This TCR beta chain was retrieved from a study of blood T cells in healthy people across ages. Points from the study as a whole: Diversity of TCR beta per million T cells declined in a roughly linear way with age.

CDR1 is SEHNR, CDR2 FQNEAQ, per germline (reference sequence). This CDR3 is 11 amino acids long. The V and J ends lost 6 bases and 4 bases respectively, with 6 bases between them. Alongside a J-beta primer mix, a sample-barcoded 5' primer served in a second PCR lasting about 6 to 11 cycles. Each cDNA molecule received a tag from a template-switch adaptor that had 12 random nucleotides. A single record per CDR3 protein comes from TCRdb applying MiXCR to the 5' RACE reads. The sample has approximately 960,000 distinct CDR3 sequences, under 35% seen once. This clonotype was recorded at least ten times. Its antigen remains unidentified. Whenever a sample was processed, at least 6.5 million PBMCs were isolated. These data were also filed under a second study, of T cells of mothers and their children. From that study: The donor cohort consisted of three healthy Caucasian mothers and their six children.

The sequencing sample was made of blood. The J gene is TRBJ1-2, the V gene TRBV7-9; no definite D call. The clonotype originates from a middle-aged woman in good health. CDR3 sequence (DNA): TGTGCCAGCAGTTACGTCTATGGCTACACCTTC. It codes for CASSYVYGYTF.